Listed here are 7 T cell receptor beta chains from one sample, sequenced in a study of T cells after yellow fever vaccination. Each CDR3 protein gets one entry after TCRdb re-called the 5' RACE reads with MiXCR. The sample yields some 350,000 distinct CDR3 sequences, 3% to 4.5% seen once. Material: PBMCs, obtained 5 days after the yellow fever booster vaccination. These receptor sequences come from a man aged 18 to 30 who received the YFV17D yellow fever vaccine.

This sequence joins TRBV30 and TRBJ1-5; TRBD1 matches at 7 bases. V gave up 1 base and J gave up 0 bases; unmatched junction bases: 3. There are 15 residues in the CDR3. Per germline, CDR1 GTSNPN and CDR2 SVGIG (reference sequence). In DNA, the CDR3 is TGTGCCTGGAGTGCGCGGACAGGTAGCAATCAGCCCCAGCATTTT. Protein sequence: CAWSARTGSNQPQHF. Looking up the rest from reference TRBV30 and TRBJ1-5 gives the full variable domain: SQTIHQWPATLVQPVGSPLSLECTVEGTSNPNLYWYRQAAGRGLQLLFYSVGIGQISSEVPQNLSASRPQDRQFILSSKKLLLSDSGFYLCAWSARTGSNQPQHFGDGTRLSIL.

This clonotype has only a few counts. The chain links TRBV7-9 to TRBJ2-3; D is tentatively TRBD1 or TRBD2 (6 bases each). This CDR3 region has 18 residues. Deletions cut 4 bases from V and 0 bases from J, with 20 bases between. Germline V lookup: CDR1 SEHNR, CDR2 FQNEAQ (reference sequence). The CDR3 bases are TGTGCCAGCAGCTCCTCCCTAGCGTGGAGGGGGAGCACAGATACGCAGTATTTT. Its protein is CASSSSLAWRGSTDTQYF. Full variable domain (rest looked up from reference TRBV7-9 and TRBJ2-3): DTGVSQNPRHKITKRGQNVTFRCDPISEHNRLYWYRQTLGQGPEFLTYFQNEAQLEKSRLLSDRFSAERPKGSFSTLEIQRTEQGDSAMYLCASSSSLAWRGSTDTQYFGPGTRLTVL.

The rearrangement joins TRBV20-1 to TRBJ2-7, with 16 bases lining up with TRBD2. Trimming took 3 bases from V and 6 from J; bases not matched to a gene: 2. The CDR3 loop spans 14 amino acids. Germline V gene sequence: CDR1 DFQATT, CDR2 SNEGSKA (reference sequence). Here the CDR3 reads CSARGTSGGAEQYV. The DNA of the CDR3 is TGCAGTGCTAGGGGGACTAGCGGGGGGGCCGAGCAGTACGTC.

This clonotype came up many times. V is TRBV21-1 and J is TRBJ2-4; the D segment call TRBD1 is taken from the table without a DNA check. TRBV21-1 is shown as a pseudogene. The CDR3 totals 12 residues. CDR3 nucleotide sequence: TGTGCCAGCAGCACGGGACAGGGGGCTCCGGGCTTC. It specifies CASSTGQGAPGF.

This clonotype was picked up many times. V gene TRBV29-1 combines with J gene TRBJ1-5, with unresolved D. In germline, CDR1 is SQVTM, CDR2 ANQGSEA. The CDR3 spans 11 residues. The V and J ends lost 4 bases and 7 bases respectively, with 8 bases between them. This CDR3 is CSVVRWQPQHF. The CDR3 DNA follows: TGCAGCGTTGTGAGGTGGCAGCCCCAGCATTTT.

CDR3 region: CASSYNGAGGHNSPLHF. CDR3 bases: TGTGCCAGCAGTTACAATGGGGCAGGGGGCCATAATTCACCCCTCCACTTT. The chain recombines TRBV6-5 with TRBJ1-6; 8 bases agree with TRBD1. CDR3 size: 17 residues. The J segment lost 5 bases and the V segment lost 2 bases, leaving 8 bases of the junction unmatched. Germline V gene data show CDR1 as MNHEY and CDR2 as SVGAGI.

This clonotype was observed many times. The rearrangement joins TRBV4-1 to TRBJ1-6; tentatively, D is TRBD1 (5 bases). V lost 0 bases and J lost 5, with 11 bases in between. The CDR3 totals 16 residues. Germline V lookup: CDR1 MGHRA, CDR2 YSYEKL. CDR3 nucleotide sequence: TGCGCCAGCAGCCAAGAAGGGGTCGGGGATAATTCACCCCTCCACTTT. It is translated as CASSQEGVGDNSPLHF.